These 20 T cell receptor beta chains were all obtained from the same sample, sequenced in a study of T cell responses to AZD1222 COVID-19 vaccine. Only in-frame clones appear in the TCRdb table, and some are missing; sequencing was by immunoSEQ multiplex PCR. The sample has 90,000 to 150,000 clones; approximately 86% are singletons. Material: peripheral blood, obtained 28 days after the second AZD1222 dose. These receptors originate from an adult who received the AZD1222 COVID-19 vaccine.

The V and J genes are TRBV6-6 and TRBJ1-1; D ambiguous. The V gene lost 7 bases and the J gene lost 0 bases, with 15 bases spanning the gap. The CDR3 consists of 15 residues. CDR1 is MNHNY and CDR2 is SVGAGI in the germline V gene (reference sequence). The CDR3 here is CASTEPFAMNTEAFF. The CDR3 DNA reads as TGTGCCAGCACCGAACCCTTTGCGATGAACACTGAAGCTTTCTTT.

This chain joins TRBV10-3 and TRBJ2-1; 10 bases are shared with TRBD2. The germline V gene encodes CDR1 ENHRY and CDR2 SYGVKD. With V trimmed by 4 bases and J by 6 bases, 6 bases remained unmatched. The CDR3 sequence is 15 residues long. CDR3 in DNA: TGTGCCATCAGTGGAGCGGGAGGGCCGAGCAATGAGCAGTTCTTC. It encodes CAISGAGGPSNEQFF.

Of note for this clone: One junction end does not reproduce the germline sequence, and a read error may be involved. V is TRBV2 and J is TRBJ1-2, with 7 bases fitting TRBD1. The germline V gene encodes CDR1 SNHLY and CDR2 FYNNEI. The CDR3 extends over 14 amino acids. The CDR3 DNA is TGTGCCAGCAGGGTCGGGACAGCTAAGTATGGCTACACCTTC. It yields the protein CASRVGTAKYGYTF. The variable domain in full, with the rest retrieved from reference TRBV2 and TRBJ1-2, is EPEVTQTPSHQVTQMGQEVILRCVPISNHLYFYWYRQILGQKVEFLVSFYNNEISEKSEIFDDQFSVERPDGSNFTLKIRSTKLEDSAMYFCASRVGTAKYGYTFGSGTRLTVV.

CDR3 sequence reads: CASGMGNYGYTF. CDR3 DNA sequence: TGTGCCTCCGGTATGGGCAACTATGGCTACACCTTC. The chain carries TRBV5-6 and TRBJ1-2; no reliable D call. The V gene lost 10 bases and the J gene lost 2 bases, with 12 bases spanning the gap. Germline values: CDR1 SGHDT, CDR2 YYEEEE. The CDR3 totals 12 residues.

The chain has TRBV27 and TRBJ2-7, with 7 bases matching TRBD1. The germline V gene encodes CDR1 MNHEY and CDR2 SMNVEV (reference sequence). The CDR3 sequence is 16 residues long. J gave up 2 bases and V 5 bases, and 12 bases lay outside the gene matches. Here the CDR3 DNA reads TGTGCCAGCAGTCCTTCCTCCGGGACAGCCACCTACGAGCAGTACTTC. It codes for CASSPSSGTATYEQYF.

The CDR3 coding sequence is TGTGCCAGCAGCTTGCCCCGGGACAGGGGAGGGGGCACTGAAGCTTTCTTT. It is translated as CASSLPRDRGGGTEAFF. This chain links TRBV5-4 with TRBJ1-1, with 10 bases lining up with TRBD1. CDR1 SGHNT and CDR2 YYREEE come from the germline V gene (reference sequence). The CDR3 is 17 amino acids. Germline trimming cut 1 base from V and 4 bases from J; bases unmatched to any gene: 10.

This chain joins TRBV6-5 and TRBJ1-1; weak D call: TRBD1 (5 bases). The V end lost 5 bases, the J end lost 2 bases, and 15 bases lay between the germline ends. Germline-derived CDR1 and CDR2 are MNHEY and SVGAGI. The CDR3 spans 15 residues. The CDR3 nucleotides read TGTGCCAGCAGTAGATTACAGGTCTATAACACTGAAGCTTTCTTT. Amino acid sequence: CASSRLQVYNTEAFF.

This chain connects TRBV19 to TRBJ1-5; 7 nucleotides agree with TRBD1. There are 16 residues in the CDR3. Germline loops: CDR1 LNHDA, CDR2 SQIVND (reference sequence). V lost 7 bases to trimming and J lost 2 bases; unmatched junction nucleotides: 11. The CDR3 DNA reads TGTGCCAGTACCGAGGGGTACGACAGGGGCAATCAGCCCCAGCATTTT. Its translation: CASTEGYDRGNQPQHF.

The chain has TRBV7-3 and TRBJ1-1; no clear D. CDR3 length: 15 amino acids. V was clipped by 3 bases and J by 5 bases, with 16 bases between them. Germline-derived CDR1 and CDR2 are SGHTA and FQGTGA. The CDR3 spells CASSFSGGSETEAFF. CDR3 nucleotide sequence: TGTGCCAGCAGCTTCTCTGGTGGCAGTGAGACTGAAGCTTTCTTT.

This clone was seen more than once but under ten times. The chain uses TRBV30 and TRBJ1-4; D ambiguous. The CDR3 is made up of 14 amino acids. The V gene lost 0 bases and the J gene lost 4 bases, with 9 bases spanning the gap. Germline CDR1 is GTSNPN and CDR2 is SVGIG (reference sequence). CDR3 in amino acids: CAWSVPGDNEKLFF. CDR3 DNA sequence: TGTGCCTGGAGTGTTCCCGGGGATAATGAAAAACTGTTTTTT.

V gene TRBV11-1 combines with J gene TRBJ2-3; D may match TRBD1 or TRBD2 (6 bases each). Trimming stripped 1 base from V and 1 base from J, with 12 bases between. Germline CDR1 and CDR2: SGHAT and FQDESV (reference sequence). The CDR3 length is 16 residues. The CDR3 reads CASSLGPGGRTDTQYF. The CDR3 coding sequence is TGTGCCAGCAGCTTAGGTCCCGGGGGCCGCACAGATACGCAGTATTTT.

This sequence joins TRBV4-3 and TRBJ1-5; D uncertain. The length of the CDR3 is 14 residues. The germline V gene encodes CDR1 LGHNA and CDR2 YSLEER. Trimming removed 0 bases from V and 4 bases from J, with 7 bases in between. DNA of the CDR3: TGCGCCAGCAGCCAAGATAGAGGAAATCAGCCCCAGCATTTT. Amino acids: CASSQDRGNQPQHF.

Here the CDR3 DNA reads TGTGCCAGCAGTAACGGCTACGAGCAGTACTTC. Protein sequence: CASSNGYEQYF. The J gene is TRBJ2-7, the V gene TRBV28; no firm D call. The germline gives CDR1 MDHEN, CDR2 SYDVKM. V was trimmed by 5 bases and J by 3 bases, leaving 5 bases between them. This CDR3 is 11 amino acids long.

The chain recombines TRBV7-3 with TRBJ1-6; 8 nucleotides align to TRBD1. With 5 bases clipped from V and 6 bases from J, the junction kept 3 bases outside the gene matches. The germline CDR1 and CDR2 sequences are SGHTA and FQGTGA. CDR3 size: 14 residues. In nucleotides, the CDR3 is TGTGCCAGCAGCCGACAGGGGATTAATTCACCCCTCCACTTT. Its protein product is CASSRQGINSPLHF.

This chain's CDR3 is CSVEGPLSGELFF. In DNA form, the CDR3 reads TGCAGCGTTGAAGGGCCGTTGTCCGGGGAGCTGTTTTTT. This chain links TRBV29-1 with TRBJ2-2; D gene ambiguous. Trimming pared 1 base from V and 6 bases from J, leaving 9 bases between. Germline CDR1 is SQVTM and CDR2 is ANQGSEA. The CDR3 loop spans 13 amino acids.

The chain recombines TRBV19 with TRBJ1-4, with 7 positions matching TRBD1. The germline V gene has CDR1 LNHDA and CDR2 SQIVND (reference sequence). Germline trimming cut 5 bases from V and 6 bases from J; bases unmatched to any gene: 12. The CDR3 contains 16 residues. CDR3: CASSRQGINGDEKLFF. For the CDR3, the DNA is TGTGCCAGTAGTCGACAGGGAATTAATGGTGATGAAAAACTGTTTTTT.

The V and J genes are TRBV2 and TRBJ2-2, with D perhaps assigned TRBD1 or TRBD2 (6 bases each). CDR3 size: 16 residues. V was cut by 2 bases and J by 3 bases, with 13 bases left in between. The germline gives CDR1 SNHLY, CDR2 FYNNEI. The CDR3 DNA sequence: TGTGCCAGCAGTGAATATGCAGGGGAGGACACCGGGGAGCTGTTTTTT. Its protein product is CASSEYAGEDTGELFF.

The chain uses TRBV5-1 and TRBJ2-1; the D gene could be TRBD1 or TRBD2 (5 bases each). This CDR3 has 12 residues. Germline CDR1 is SGHRS and CDR2 is YFSETQ. With 1 base removed from V and 14 bases from J, the gap between germline ends came to 13 bases. CDR3 sequence: CASSLMKGTEFF. CDR3 nucleotides: TGCGCCAGCAGCTTGATGAAGGGGACGGAGTTCTTC.

The V and J genes are TRBV3-1 (or the pseudogene TRBV3-2) and TRBJ2-3; D is undetermined. Between the trimmed V and J ends, which lost 4 bases and 3 bases, there was a span of 8 bases. Per the germline V gene, CDR1 is LGHDT and CDR2 is YNNKEL (reference sequence). The CDR3 is made up of 13 amino acids. DNA for the CDR3: TGTGCCAGCAGCCTATCTTTAACAGATACGCAGTATTTT. Translating it yields CASSLSLTDTQYF.

This clone was observed a few times. The chain carries TRBV12-3 or TRBV12-4 and TRBJ2-7; D gene unclear. The CDR3 runs to 13 residues. With 0 bases removed from V and 1 base from J, the gap between germline ends came to 4 bases. For the CDR3, the DNA is TGTGCCAGCAGTTTAGCGGATTCCTACGAGCAGTACTTC. It yields the protein CASSLADSYEQYF.